These T cell receptor beta chains were read from a single sample in a study of blood T cell repertoires in COVID-19. TCRdb's copy holds only in-frame clones and misses some; the assay was immunoSEQ multiplex PCR. The sample includes more than 100,000 clones, over 75% of them seen just once. Sequencing input: peripheral blood. The receptor set was obtained from a man in his 60s with active or convalescent COVID-19. CDR3s include the opening cysteine and the closing phenylalanine or tryptophan.

J gene	V gene	CDR3 protein
TRBJ2-1	TRBV11-1	CASSLGSGRFQFF
TRBJ2-5	TRBV5-1	CASSLDPVAGGETQYF
TRBJ2-2	TRBV7-9	CASSLGQGLSGAGELFF
TRBJ1-2	TRBV5-6	CASSQTNGRGYGYTF
TRBJ2-7	TRBV6-5	CASSLTSGSSYEQYF
TRBJ1-1	TRBV7-9	CASSWGATEAFF
TRBJ2-2	TRBV6-5	CASGRLYTGELFF
TRBJ2-3	TRBV29-1	CSVAVGLSTDTQYF
TRBJ2-6	TRBV9	CASSSRTGVAGANVLTF
TRBJ2-2	TRBV24-1	CATGGSRLTGELFF
TRBJ1-1	TRBV7-2	CASIPTTGTEAFF
TRBJ2-2	TRBV10-3	CAISERQGGTSGKNTGELFF
TRBJ2-3	TRBV6-2/TRBV6-3	CASSYLSRIDGQSTDTQYF
TRBJ1-2	TRBV23-1	CASSQSEDRGYGYTF
TRBJ2-1	TRBV5-1	CASSATLAGDEQFF
TRBJ2-3	TRBV6-5	CASSSAGGTDTQYF
TRBJ1-2	TRBV12-3/TRBV12-4	CASSIDRSYGYTF
TRBJ1-2	TRBV10-2	CASTLDRNYGYTF
TRBJ2-7	TRBV6-5	CASSKPGNTREQYF
TRBJ1-6	TRBV27	CASTLTGGGSPLHF
TRBJ2-1	TRBV5-1	CASSPGRSSYNEQFF
TRBJ1-1	TRBV5-5	CASSLGAMGGTEAFF
TRBJ2-7	TRBV25-1	CASTGQAYEQYF
TRBJ2-1	TRBV5-1	CASSLPIAGVSNEQFF
TRBJ1-5	TRBV6-4	CASSLRQVRNQPQHF
TRBJ1-1	TRBV7-3	CASSLTRSGNTEAFF
TRBJ1-5	TRBV19	CASSSGDSNQPQHF
TRBJ2-7	TRBV2	CASSVEGRGEQYF
TRBJ2-1	TRBV18	CASSPPSGGNNEQFF
TRBJ2-3	TRBV5-4	CASSGRGGQVDTQYF
TRBJ2-1	TRBV4-1	CASSQDASAYSYNEQFF
TRBJ1-4	TRBV7-6	CASSLMRGLDEKLFF
TRBJ2-2	TRBV9	CASSPPGRGIAGELFF
TRBJ1-3	TRBV4-3	CASSQIDEVSGNTIYF
TRBJ1-2	TRBV20-1	CSASGNYGYTF
TRBJ2-5	TRBV3-1/TRBV3-2	CASSQDHRGSETQYF
TRBJ2-2	TRBV2	CASSEASGSTGELFF
TRBJ2-3	TRBV15	CATSRELAGGPSGDTQYF
TRBJ1-6	TRBV19	CASSTPPRGGYSPLHF
TRBJ2-2	TRBV27	CASSSYRGPTGELFF
TRBJ1-1	TRBV14	CASSSALLNGEGTEAFF
TRBJ1-2	TRBV18	CASSPGGREHGYTF
TRBJ1-2	TRBV12-3/TRBV12-4	CATLQGGDGYTF
TRBJ2-3	TRBV28	CASSPLDPTRGDTQYF
TRBJ1-4	TRBV27	CASATIRGLNEKLFF
TRBJ2-7	TRBV24-1	CATSDPGHRSGEQYF
TRBJ1-2	TRBV7-9	CASSLATGYGYTF
TRBJ1-2	TRBV28	CASSQTGVTYGYTF
TRBJ2-3	TRBV28	CASGMTRAQYF
TRBJ1-1	TRBV27	CASSPGRGTEAFF
TRBJ2-7	TRBV18	CASSPGGVAYEQYF